The 26 T cell receptor beta chains below were found in one sample sequenced in a study of CD8+ T cells in alopecia areata. Following RNA extraction, reverse transcription yielded cDNA that acted as the sequencing template. Assay used: immunoSEQ multiplex PCR; TCRdb lists only in-frame clones, some missing. This sample yields 150,000 or so clones, of which roughly 50% are seen a single time; approximately 4.3% belongs to the top ten. The sequenced sample was CD4+ T cells sorted from blood. The receptors were sampled from a human donor in good health.

This clone was detected only a few times. The chain uses TRBV29-1 and TRBJ2-1; 7 bases match TRBD1. V was clipped by 2 bases and J by 6 bases; unmatched bases: 7. CDR1 is SQVTM and CDR2 is ANQGSEA in the germline V gene. This CDR3 region has 14 residues. CDR3 bases: TGCAGCGTTGAACGAGGGACAGTGGGCAATGAGCAGTTCTTC. Protein: CSVERGTVGNEQFF.

This rearrangement joins TRBV4-1 to TRBJ2-1; TRBD2 matches at 10 bases. V was clipped by 4 bases and J by 9 bases; unmatched bases: 12. The CDR3 sequence is 16 residues long. Germline CDR1 and CDR2: MGHRA and YSYEKL. The CDR3 is CASSPEAGGPGPEQFF. CDR3 in DNA: TGCGCCAGCAGCCCGGAAGCGGGAGGGCCGGGTCCTGAGCAGTTCTTC.

The genes are TRBV30 and TRBJ1-2, with D perhaps matching TRBD1 (6 bases). There are 12 residues in the CDR3. The V gene lost 3 bases and the J gene lost 6 bases, with 11 bases spanning the gap. CDR1 GTSNPN and CDR2 SVGIG come from the germline V gene (reference sequence). The CDR3 DNA is TGTGCCTGGAGCAGGGGAGAGAATGGCTACACCTTC. This translates into CAWSRGENGYTF.

The chain employs TRBV6-1 and TRBJ2-5; TRBD2 agrees at 8 bases. The J call may be wrong; the DNA end is better matched by TRBJ2-7. The length of the CDR3 is 18 residues. Germline loops: CDR1 MNHNS, CDR2 SASEGT. CDR3: CASSADRVAGTSIYEQYF. The DNA for the CDR3 is TGTGCCAGCAGTGCCGACCGAGTAGCGGGGACATCTATCTACGAGCAGTACTTC.

The V gene is TRBV15, the J gene TRBJ2-5; TRBD2 aligns across 10 bases. In germline, CDR1 is LNHNV, CDR2 YYDKDF (reference sequence). This CDR3 region has 15 residues. With V trimmed by 6 bases and J by 4 bases, 8 bases remained unmatched. The chain's CDR3 is CATSFASGSRETQYF. The CDR3 region has the DNA TGTGCCACCAGTTTTGCTAGCGGGAGTAGAGAGACCCAGTACTTC.

This clone was counted only a few times. The gene calls are TRBV20-1 and TRBJ1-2; D is possibly TRBD1 (6 bases). The CDR3 has 11 residues. The germline V gene encodes CDR1 DFQATT and CDR2 SNEGSKA (reference sequence). V was cut by 6 bases and J by 8 bases, with 13 bases left in between. In DNA, the CDR3 is TGCAGTGCGCGACAGGCAGCGGGCTACACCTTC. Protein: CSARQAAGYTF.

The chain combines TRBV30 with TRBJ2-5, with TRBD2 matching 10 bases. Trimming at V came to 2 bases and at J to 5 bases, leaving 5 bases not matched to a gene. The CDR3 runs to 14 residues. CDR1 is GTSNPN and CDR2 is SVGIG in the germline V gene (reference sequence). The CDR3 loop is CAWSPLAGVETQYF. The CDR3 DNA is TGTGCCTGGAGTCCCCTAGCGGGAGTCGAGACCCAGTACTTC.

There are a few counts of this clone. J is TRBJ2-3 and V is TRBV29-1; TRBD1 matches 12 bases. The length of the CDR3 is 17 residues. The germline V gene encodes CDR1 SQVTM and CDR2 ANQGSEA. V gave up 4 bases and J gave up 1 base; unmatched junction bases: 9. CDR3 nucleotide sequence: TGCAGCGTTGGAGTGGGACAGGGGGCGCGAGGCACAGATACGCAGTATTTT. It specifies CSVGVGQGARGTDTQYF.

This chain links TRBV2 with TRBJ2-3, with unresolved D. The CDR3 consists of 11 residues. Per germline, CDR1 SNHLY and CDR2 FYNNEI. The CDR3 is CAGGLTDTQYF. The CDR3 coding sequence is TGTGCAGGCGGTTTAACAGATACGCAGTATTTT.

This sequence joins TRBV14 and TRBJ2-1; D might be TRBD2 (6 bases). The CDR3 runs 16 residues. Germline V gene lookup returns CDR1 SGHDN and CDR2 FVKESK. The V end lost 0 bases, the J end lost 1 base, and 10 bases lay between the germline ends. The CDR3 DNA reads as TGTGCCAGCAGCCAAGATGGCGGGAAGTCCTACAATGAGCAGTTCTTC. Translated: CASSQDGGKSYNEQFF.

CDR3 region: CASSHRQGALNRPYEQYF. The CDR3 DNA reads TGCGCCAGCAGCCACAGACAGGGGGCTTTAAACCGGCCCTACGAGCAGTACTTC. V and J are TRBV4-1 and TRBJ2-7, with TRBD1 matching 10 bases. The CDR3 is 18 amino acids. Germline V gives CDR1 MGHRA, CDR2 YSYEKL. After removal of 3 bases from V and 2 bases from J, the junction contained 13 bases not matched to a gene.

The chain couples TRBV18 to TRBJ2-1; D is possibly TRBD2 (6 bases). CDR3 length equals 15 residues. The germline CDR1 and CDR2 sequences are KGHSH and LQKENI. Deletions cut 1 base from V and 2 bases from J, with 9 bases between. In nucleotides, the CDR3 is TGTGCCAGCTCACCACTGGGACTTACCTACAATGAGCAGTTCTTC. Amino acids: CASSPLGLTYNEQFF. The whole variable domain, filled in from reference TRBV18 and TRBJ2-1, reads NAGVMQNPRHLVRRRGQEARLRCSPMKGHSHVYWYRQLPEEGLKFMVYLQKENIIDESGMPKERFSAEFPKEGPSILRIQQVVRGDSAAYFCASSPLGLTYNEQFFGPGTRLTVL.

This clone was seen a handful of times. V is TRBV5-6 and J is TRBJ1-2; D possibly corresponds to TRBD1 (5 bases). Deletions cut 0 bases from V and 6 bases from J, with 12 bases between. The CDR3 extends over 14 amino acids. In germline, CDR1 is SGHDT, CDR2 YYEEEE. Here the CDR3 DNA reads TGTGCCAGCAGCTTGGGTTGGGGCGGTGATGGCTACACCTTC. This gives the protein CASSLGWGGDGYTF.

The genes are TRBV29-1 and TRBJ2-2; TRBD1 matches at 9 bases. CDR1 is SQVTM and CDR2 is ANQGSEA in the germline V gene. V lost 3 bases and J lost 4; bases outside the gene matches: 6. The CDR3 runs to 15 residues. CDR3 sequence: CSVDYGTGSTGELFF. For the CDR3, the DNA is TGCAGCGTTGACTACGGGACAGGGTCCACCGGGGAGCTGTTTTTT.

The chain links TRBV6-1 to TRBJ1-5; D is perhaps TRBD1 (6 bases). Trimming pared 3 bases from V and 7 bases from J, leaving 22 bases between. Germline assignment: CDR1 MNHNS and CDR2 SASEGT. The CDR3 consists of 17 residues. CDR3 sequence: CASSEDPRGRPGQPQHF. Written as DNA, the CDR3 is TGTGCCAGCAGTGAGGATCCACGGGGGCGCCCAGGCCAGCCCCAGCATTTT.

The J gene is TRBJ2-3, the V gene TRBV6-1; D remains unclear. Germline CDR1 and CDR2: MNHNS and SASEGT. This CDR3 spans 11 amino acids. V was clipped by 5 bases and J by 6 bases, with 6 bases between them. This CDR3 reads CASSIYDTQYF. CDR3 in DNA: TGTGCCAGCAGTATATACGATACGCAGTATTTT.

V is TRBV30 and J is TRBJ1-2, with no clear D. This CDR3 comprises 14 residues. V dropped 2 bases and J dropped 0 bases, with 10 bases sitting between them. Germline V gene data show CDR1 as GTSNPN and CDR2 as SVGIG (reference sequence). CDR3 DNA sequence: TGTGCCTGGAGTCCACCTTGGACTAACTATGGCTACACCTTC. Its translation: CAWSPPWTNYGYTF.

This sequence joins TRBV9 and TRBJ2-2; the D is unclear. The germline V gene encodes CDR1 SGDLS and CDR2 YYNGEE. Trimming took 5 bases from V and 0 from J, leaving 11 bases between them. The CDR3 is made up of 15 amino acids. CDR3 sequence reads: CASRQKGANTGELFF. The CDR3 nucleotides read TGTGCCAGCAGGCAAAAGGGCGCGAACACCGGGGAGCTGTTTTTT.

The chain carries TRBV6-5 and TRBJ1-2; D perhaps matches TRBD1 (6 bases). This CDR3 is 14 amino acids long. The ends were cut back, 4 bases at V and 5 bases at J, with 14 bases in the middle. Germline V gives CDR1 MNHEY, CDR2 SVGAGI. In nucleotides, the CDR3 is TGTGCCAGCAGTTCACGGACAGCCGCTTATGGCTACACCTTC. Protein product: CASSSRTAAYGYTF.

This clone was seen just once. The chain is built from TRBV6-5 and TRBJ2-7; TRBD2 is a possible D gene (6 bases). This CDR3 has 16 residues. The germline V and J ends were trimmed by 0 bases and 5 bases, with 17 bases remaining between them. Germline V CDR1 and CDR2: MNHEY, SVGAGI. CDR3 amino acids: CASSYSVVGGIHEQYF. CDR3 bases: TGTGCCAGCAGTTACTCGGTGGTTGGGGGGATCCACGAGCAGTACTTC.

The V call is TRBV18, the J call TRBJ2-5, with D perhaps matching TRBD1 or TRBD2 (5 bases each). The V end lost 4 bases, the J end lost 4 bases, and 13 bases lay between the germline ends. Germline V gene lookup returns CDR1 KGHSH and CDR2 LQKENI. The CDR3 has 14 residues. The CDR3 reads CASSRLGDGETQYF. The CDR3, as DNA: TGTGCCAGCTCACGTTTGGGGGATGGAGAGACCCAGTACTTC.

The chain joins TRBV30 to TRBJ2-7; D not certain. Looked up from germline, CDR1 is GTSNPN and CDR2 is SVGIG (reference sequence). Trimming shortened V by 3 bases and J by 3 bases, and 6 bases separated the two germline ends. The CDR3 has 11 residues. CDR3 in DNA: TGTGCCTGGAGCCCAGACTACGAGCAGTACTTC. This sequence encodes CAWSPDYEQYF.

Comment on this clone: Distinct nucleotide sequences in the sample also encode this CDR3. The chain carries TRBV2 and TRBJ2-5; tentative D call: TRBD2 (5 bases). V dropped 7 bases and J dropped 4 bases, with 10 bases sitting between them. The germline V gene encodes CDR1 SNHLY and CDR2 FYNNEI. The CDR3 length is 12 residues. The CDR3 loop is CASKREGETQYF. DNA for the CDR3: TGTGCCAGCAAACGGGAAGGAGAGACCCAGTACTTC.

This rearrangement joins TRBV6-6 to TRBJ1-5; no definite D call. V lost 2 bases, J lost 5 bases, and 4 bases lay in between. This CDR3 contains 12 residues. Germline assignment: CDR1 MNHNY and CDR2 SVGAGI (reference sequence). CDR3 nucleotide sequence: TGTGCCAGCAGTTACCGGTATCAGCCCCAGCATTTT. Protein sequence: CASSYRYQPQHF.

The V and J genes are TRBV28 and TRBJ2-7; D perhaps matches TRBD2 (5 bases). The V gene lost 5 bases and the J gene lost 3 bases, with 17 bases spanning the gap. From germline, CDR1 is MDHEN and CDR2 SYDVKM. CDR3 size: 15 residues. The CDR3 reads CASSPGGASLYEQYF. Written as DNA, the CDR3 is TGTGCCAGCAGTCCCGGAGGCGCCTCACTCTACGAGCAGTACTTC. The full variable domain, rest sourced from reference TRBV28 and TRBJ2-7, is DVKVTQSSRYLVKRTGEKVFLECVQDMDHENMFWYRQDPGLGLRLIYFSYDVKMKEKGDIPEGYSVSREKKERFSLILESASTNQTSMYLCASSPGGASLYEQYFGPGTRLTVT.

This chain joins TRBV6-5 and TRBJ2-3; tentative D call: TRBD1 (6 bases). Germline values: CDR1 MNHEY, CDR2 SVGAGI. With 2 bases removed from V and 1 base from J, the gap between germline ends came to 13 bases. There are 16 residues in the CDR3. CDR3 loop: CASSYGQGLGTDTQYF. The CDR3 DNA reads TGTGCCAGCAGTTACGGGCAGGGGTTGGGCACAGATACGCAGTATTTT.